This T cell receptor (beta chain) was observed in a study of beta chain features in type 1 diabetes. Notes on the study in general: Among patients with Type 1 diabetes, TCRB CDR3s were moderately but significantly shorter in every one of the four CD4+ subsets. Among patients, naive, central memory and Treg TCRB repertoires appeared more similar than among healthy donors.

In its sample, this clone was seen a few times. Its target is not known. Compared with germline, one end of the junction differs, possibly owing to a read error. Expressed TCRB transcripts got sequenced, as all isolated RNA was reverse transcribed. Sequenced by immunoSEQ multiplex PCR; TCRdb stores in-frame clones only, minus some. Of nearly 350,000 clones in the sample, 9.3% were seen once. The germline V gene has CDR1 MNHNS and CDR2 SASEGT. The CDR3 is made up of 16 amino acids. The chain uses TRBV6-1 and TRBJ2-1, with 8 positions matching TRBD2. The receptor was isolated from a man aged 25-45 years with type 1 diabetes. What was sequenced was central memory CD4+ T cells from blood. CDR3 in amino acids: CASSEKDGGAYDEQFF. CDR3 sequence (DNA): TGTGCCAGCAGTGAAAAGGACGGGGGGGCCTACGATGAGCAGTTCTTC.